The rows below give T cell receptor beta chains drawn from one sample of a study of T-cell memory formation after mild COVID-19. TCRdb re-called the 5' RACE reads with MiXCR, one entry per CDR3 protein. Here the sample spans hundreds of thousands of distinct CDR3 sequences, under 20% being singletons. The sample was PBMCs or a T cell subset sorted from them (not recorded which). All receptors derive from a man aged 18-30 years who had mild COVID-19 (a few samples of this study predate the infection). Cell type and time point are not known. Each CDR3 is given with its conserved first and last residue. A D gene is named only where the DNA matches it firmly. Rows may omit the clone size; those that give it use once, few, many or a size class.

clone_size	cdr3_length	d_call	v_call	j_call	cdr3_aa	cdr3_nt
-	8	-	TRBV10-3	TRBJ2-1	CAISDPFF	TGTGCCATCAGTGATCCCTTCTTC
-	14	-	TRBV7-9	TRBJ1-2	CASSMGPGNYGYTF	TGTGCCAGCAGTATGGGGCCCGGAAACTATGGCTACACCTTC
few	15	-	TRBV9	TRBJ2-2	CASSVNRRGTGELFF	TGTGCCAGCAGCGTAAATCGGAGGGGCACCGGGGAGCTGTTTTTT
-	13	-	TRBV7-7	TRBJ1-1	CASSLDKNTEAFF	TGTGCCAGCAGCCTAGACAAAAACACTGAAGCTTTCTTT
few	12	-	TRBV10-3	TRBJ2-3	CAASPSTDTQYF	TGTGCCGCCTCCCCTAGCACAGATACGCAGTATTTT
few	18	TRBD2	TRBV25-1	TRBJ2-3	CASTAGLAGGSSTDTQYF	TGTGCCAGCACCGCAGGACTAGCGGGGGGCTCAAGCACAGATACGCAGTATTTT
many	15	TRBD2	TRBV4-2	TRBJ2-3	CASSLPLAGADTQYF	TGTGCCAGCAGCCTCCCTCTAGCGGGAGCAGATACGCAGTATTTT
-	11	-	TRBV2	TRBJ2-4	CASGFKGIQYF	TGTGCCAGTGGATTTAAGGGCATTCAGTACTTC
-	12	-	TRBV7-9	TRBJ1-1	CASTMGNTEAFF	TGTGCCAGCACAATGGGGAACACTGAAGCTTTCTTT
few	13	-	TRBV4-1	TRBJ1-5	CASSQAHLLAQHF	TGCGCCAGCAGCCAAGCCCACCTCCTGGCCCAGCATTTT
-	13	-	TRBV6-4	TRBJ1-1	CASSYSDNTEAFF	TGTGCCAGCAGTTACTCCGATAACACTGAAGCTTTCTTT
many	16	-	TRBV4-1	TRBJ1-6	CASSPIGRGTNSPLHF	TGCGCCAGCAGCCCGATCGGTCGGGGAACTAATTCACCCCTCCACTTT
-	16	-	TRBV7-2	TRBJ1-3	CASSLGAGVSGNTIYF	TGTGCCAGCAGCTTAGGGGCCGGGGTCAGTGGAAACACCATATATTTT
-	18	TRBD1	TRBV5-1	TRBJ2-6	CASSRVGTGRPGANVLTF	TGCGCCAGCAGCCGCGTAGGGACAGGACGACCTGGGGCCAACGTCCTGACTTTC
-	14	TRBD1	TRBV2	TRBJ2-5	CTSSLDRGRETQYF	TGTACCAGCAGTTTAGACAGGGGGAGAGAGACCCAGTACTTC
few	15	-	TRBV2	TRBJ2-7	CASSPLGATPYEQYF	TGTGCCAGCAGTCCCTTGGGAGCTACGCCCTACGAGCAGTACTTC
-	14	TRBD1	TRBV5-6	TRBJ2-7	CASSRGQGRNEQYF	TGTGCCAGCAGCCGGGGACAGGGGCGCAACGAGCAGTACTTC
few	14	TRBD2	TRBV20-1	TRBJ2-1	CSARGLAGFDEQFF	TGCAGTGCTAGAGGACTAGCGGGGTTTGATGAGCAGTTCTTC
-	14	-	TRBV19	TRBJ2-2	CASSINRATGELFF	TGTGCCAGTAGTATTAACAGGGCGACCGGGGAGCTGTTTTTT
-	14	-	TRBV5-1	TRBJ2-1	CASRSGGTLSEQFF	TGCGCCAGCCGGTCGGGTGGGACATTAAGCGAGCAGTTCTTC
few	16	-	TRBV20-1	TRBJ2-7	CSAAPYVGLHSYEQYF	TGCAGTGCGGCACCTTACGTAGGACTACACTCCTACGAGCAGTACTTC
-	14	-	TRBV9	TRBJ1-5	CASSVGSGNQPQHF	TGTGCCAGCAGCGTAGGCTCCGGCAATCAGCCCCAGCATTTT
-	15	TRBD1	TRBV5-1	TRBJ1-5	CASSTTGGSHQPQHF	TGCGCCAGCAGCACTACAGGGGGATCACATCAGCCCCAGCATTTT
few	16	-	TRBV7-9	TRBJ1-6	CASSPHGQRTNSPLHF	TGTGCCAGCAGCCCACATGGACAGCGCACTAATTCACCCCTCCACTTT
-	16	-	TRBV7-9	TRBJ2-7	CASSLVLGVGNREQYF	TGTGCCAGCAGCTTAGTCCTTGGAGTCGGAAATCGGGAGCAGTACTTC
-	16	-	TRBV7-3	TRBJ2-3	CASSKTSGGPTDTQYF	TGTGCCAGCAGCAAAACGTCCGGAGGGCCCACAGATACGCAGTATTTT
-	19	TRBD1	TRBV4-1	TRBJ1-3	CASSQVGQGEGYSGNTIYF	TGCGCCAGCAGCCAAGTCGGACAGGGAGAGGGGTACTCTGGAAACACCATATATTTT
-	14	TRBD1	TRBV19	TRBJ2-7	CASSIRGPDYEQYF	TGTGCCAGTAGTATCAGGGGGCCGGACTACGAGCAGTACTTC
few	17	-	TRBV27	TRBJ2-1	CASRGGVRERVYNEQFF	TGTGCCAGTCGCGGTGGTGTAAGGGAGCGGGTATACAATGAGCAGTTCTTC
-	15	-	TRBV29-1	TRBJ2-2	CSVEAGRGGTGELFF	TGCAGCGTTGAGGCGGGGCGCGGTGGGACCGGGGAGCTGTTTTTT
many	15	-	TRBV7-9	TRBJ2-2	CASSTNRASAGELFF	TGTGCCAGCAGCACAAACAGGGCGAGCGCCGGGGAGCTGTTTTTT
-	20	-	TRBV7-2	TRBJ2-4	CASSPRAGTQLRLAKNIQYF	TGTGCCAGCAGCCCCCGCGCCGGGACGCAATTAAGACTAGCCAAAAACATTCAGTACTTC
-	15	-	TRBV7-2	TRBJ2-7	CASSLRSTRWNQQYF	TGTGCCAGCAGCCTAAGGTCGACCCGATGGAACCAGCAGTACTTC
-	16	-	TRBV5-1	TRBJ1-4	CASSPSGAPTNEKLFF	TGCGCCAGCAGCCCGTCGGGGGCCCCAACTAATGAAAAACTGTTTTTT
many	13	-	TRBV6-1	TRBJ1-1	CASARGMNTEAFF	TGTGCCAGCGCCCGGGGAATGAACACTGAAGCTTTCTTT
-	15	-	TRBV4-1	TRBJ2-5	CASSPPGQGQETQYF	TGCGCCAGCAGCCCCCCCGGGCAGGGACAAGAGACCCAGTACTTC
few	13	-	TRBV28	TRBJ2-3	CASSRQGPTAQYF	TGTGCCAGCAGCCGCCAAGGGCCCACGGCGCAGTATTTT
-	19	TRBD1	TRBV6-5	TRBJ1-5	CASSYSMSLGGSGNQPQHF	TGTGCCAGCAGTTACTCGATGTCTTTAGGGGGCAGCGGCAATCAGCCCCAGCATTTT
few	15	TRBD1	TRBV7-2	TRBJ1-3	CASSFQGAPGNTIYF	TGTGCCAGCAGCTTCCAGGGGGCGCCTGGAAACACCATATATTTT
few	12	-	TRBV30	TRBJ1-2	CAWTPPGSGYTF	TGTGCCTGGACCCCCCCCGGGAGCGGCTACACCTTC
few	11	-	TRBV29-1	TRBJ2-3	CSVVRTDTQYF	TGCAGCGTTGTACGAACAGATACGCAGTATTTT
-	14	-	TRBV20-1	TRBJ2-5	CSARRTRGSETQYF	TGCAGTGCACGACGGACTAGGGGGTCAGAGACCCAGTACTTC
few	16	-	TRBV15	TRBJ1-4	CATSRDPRAWSEKLFF	TGTGCCACCAGCAGAGATCCCAGGGCTTGGTCCGAAAAACTGTTTTTT
-	15	-	TRBV28	TRBJ1-5	CASSLGGMKGQPQHF	TGTGCCAGCAGTTTAGGAGGGATGAAAGGTCAGCCCCAGCATTTT
-	13	TRBD1	TRBV6-2/TRBV6-3	TRBJ1-1	CASTHDRVARAFF	TGTGCCAGCACCCATGACAGGGTGGCGCGGGCTTTCTTT
-	14	-	TRBV3-1	TRBJ2-3	CASRRDTLTDTQYF	TGTGCCAGCCGCCGGGACACCCTCACAGATACGCAGTATTTT
many	17	TRBD2	TRBV4-3	TRBJ2-5	CASSHLNEAGGVETQYF	TGCGCCAGCAGCCACCTCAACGAAGCGGGGGGAGTAGAGACCCAGTACTTC
few	14	TRBD2	TRBV12-3/TRBV12-4	TRBJ2-5	CATALVAGAETQYF	TGTGCCACCGCGTTGGTAGCGGGGGCAGAGACCCAGTACTTC